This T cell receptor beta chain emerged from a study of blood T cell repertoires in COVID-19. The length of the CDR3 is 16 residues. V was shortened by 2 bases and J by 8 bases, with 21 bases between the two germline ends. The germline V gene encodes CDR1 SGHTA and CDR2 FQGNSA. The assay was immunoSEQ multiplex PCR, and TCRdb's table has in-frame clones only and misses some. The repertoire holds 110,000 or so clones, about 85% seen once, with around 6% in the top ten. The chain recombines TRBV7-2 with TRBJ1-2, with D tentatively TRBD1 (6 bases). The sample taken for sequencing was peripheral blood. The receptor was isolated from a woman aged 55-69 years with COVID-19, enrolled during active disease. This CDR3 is CASSLTWGQGMGGYTF. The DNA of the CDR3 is TGTGCCAGCAGCTTAACATGGGGGCAGGGGATGGGAGGCTACACCTTC.